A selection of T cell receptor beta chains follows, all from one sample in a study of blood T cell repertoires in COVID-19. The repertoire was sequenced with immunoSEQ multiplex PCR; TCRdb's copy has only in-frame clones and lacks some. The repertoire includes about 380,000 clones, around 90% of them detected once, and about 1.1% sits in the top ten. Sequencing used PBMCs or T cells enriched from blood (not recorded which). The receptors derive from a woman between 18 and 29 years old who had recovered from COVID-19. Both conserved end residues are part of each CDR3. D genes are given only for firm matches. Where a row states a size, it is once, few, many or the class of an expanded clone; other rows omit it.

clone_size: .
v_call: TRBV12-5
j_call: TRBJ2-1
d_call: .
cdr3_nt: TGTGCTAGTGGTCCGCGGGTTAACTCCTACAATGAGCAGTTCTTC
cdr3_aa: CASGPRVNSYNEQFF

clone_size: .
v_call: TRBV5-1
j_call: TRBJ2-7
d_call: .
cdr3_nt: TGCGCCAGCAGCAAATGGGACACCCCGACCAGGTACTTC
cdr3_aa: CASSKWDTPTRYF

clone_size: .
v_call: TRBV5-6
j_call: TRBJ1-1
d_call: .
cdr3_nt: TGTGCCAGCAGCTTGTTACCCGGGGGGGGCACTGAAGCTTTCTTT
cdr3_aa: CASSLLPGGGTEAFF

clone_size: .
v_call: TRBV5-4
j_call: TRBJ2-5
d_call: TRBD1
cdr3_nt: TGTGCCAGCAGCTTGGGTGACAGGGGGCGGGAGACCCAGTACTTC
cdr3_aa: CASSLGDRGRETQYF

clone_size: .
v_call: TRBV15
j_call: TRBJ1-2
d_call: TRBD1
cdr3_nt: TGTGCCACCAGCAGAGACCCAGGACAGGGGAACTATGGCTACACCTTC
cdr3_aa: CATSRDPGQGNYGYTF

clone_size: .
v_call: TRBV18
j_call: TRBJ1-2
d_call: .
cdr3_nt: TGTGCCAGCTCACCGGAAGGGGATTATGGCTACACCTTC
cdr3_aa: CASSPEGDYGYTF

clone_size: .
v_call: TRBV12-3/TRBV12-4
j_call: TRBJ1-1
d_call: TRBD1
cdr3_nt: TGTGCCAGCTATACAGGGGGTGCTGAAGCTTTCTTT
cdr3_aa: CASYTGGAEAFF

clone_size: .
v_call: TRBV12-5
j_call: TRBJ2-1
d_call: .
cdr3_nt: TGTGCTAGTGGTTTAGGACCCCAGGGTGACAATGAGCAGTTCTTC
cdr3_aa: CASGLGPQGDNEQFF

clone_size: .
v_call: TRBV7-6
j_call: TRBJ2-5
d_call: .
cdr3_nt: TGTGCCAGCAGCTCGCTCTGGGCTCAAGAGACCCAGTACTTC
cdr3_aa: CASSSLWAQETQYF

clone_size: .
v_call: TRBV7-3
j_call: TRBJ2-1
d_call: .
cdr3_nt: TGTGCCAGCAGCTTAAGCGTCAGGCCCTCCTACAATGAGCAGTTCTTC
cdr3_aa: CASSLSVRPSYNEQFF

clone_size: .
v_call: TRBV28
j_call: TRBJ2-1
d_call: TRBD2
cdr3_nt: TGTGCCAGCGGCAGTGGGGGGGGGTACAATGAGCAGTTCTTC
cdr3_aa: CASGSGGGYNEQFF

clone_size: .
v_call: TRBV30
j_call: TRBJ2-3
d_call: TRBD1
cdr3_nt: TGTGCCTGGATTAAAAAGGGACAGGGGTTAAATACGCAGTATTTT
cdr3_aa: CAWIKKGQGLNTQYF

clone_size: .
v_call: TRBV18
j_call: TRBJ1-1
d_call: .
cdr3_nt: TGTGCCAGCTCGGTGGAGAGGGGAGGGAACACTGAAGCTTTCTTT
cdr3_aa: CASSVERGGNTEAFF

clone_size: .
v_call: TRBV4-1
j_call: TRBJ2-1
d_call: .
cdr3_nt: TGCGCCAGCAGCCAAGATCAACGGACAGCTTACAATGAGCAGTTCTTC
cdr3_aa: CASSQDQRTAYNEQFF

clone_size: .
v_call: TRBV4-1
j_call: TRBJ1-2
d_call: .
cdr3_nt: TGCGCCAGCAGCCAAGTCGACAGCCAAAACTATGGCTACACCTTC
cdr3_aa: CASSQVDSQNYGYTF

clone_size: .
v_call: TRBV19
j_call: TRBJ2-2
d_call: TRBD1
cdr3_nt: TGTGCCAGTAGTTTAGACAGGGGGAACACCGGGGAGCTGTTTTTT
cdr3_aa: CASSLDRGNTGELFF

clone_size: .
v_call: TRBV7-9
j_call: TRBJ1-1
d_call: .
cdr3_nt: TGTGCCAGCAGACGTGGACAGCTTGAAGCTTTCTTT
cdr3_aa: CASRRGQLEAFF

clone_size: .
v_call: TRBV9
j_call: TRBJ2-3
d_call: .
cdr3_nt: TGTGCCAGCAGCGTAGCAACAAAGAGCACAGATACGCAGTATTTT
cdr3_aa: CASSVATKSTDTQYF

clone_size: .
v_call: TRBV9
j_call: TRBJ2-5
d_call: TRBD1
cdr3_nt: TGTGCCAGCAACCGGGACAGCCAAGAGACCCAGTACTTC
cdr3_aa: CASNRDSQETQYF

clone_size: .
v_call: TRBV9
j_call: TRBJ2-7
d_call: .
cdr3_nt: TGTGCCAGCAGCGTAGGGTCAGGACTTTCCTACGAGCAGTACTTC
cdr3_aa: CASSVGSGLSYEQYF

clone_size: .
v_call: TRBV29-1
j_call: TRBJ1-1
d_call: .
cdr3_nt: TGCAGCGTTGCAGACGGGGGTAGAGACACTGAAGCTTTCTTT
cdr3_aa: CSVADGGRDTEAFF

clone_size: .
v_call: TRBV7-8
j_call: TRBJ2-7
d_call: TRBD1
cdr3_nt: TGTGCCAGCAGCTTTCCAGGGGGCGAGCAGTACTTC
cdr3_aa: CASSFPGGEQYF

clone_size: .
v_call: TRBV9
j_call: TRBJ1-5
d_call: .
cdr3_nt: TGTGCCAGCAGCCAGGGGAGCAATCAGCCCCAGCATTTT
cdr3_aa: CASSQGSNQPQHF

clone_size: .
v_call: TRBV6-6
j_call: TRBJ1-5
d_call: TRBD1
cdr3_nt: TGTGCCAGCAGTTACTCGTGGCAGGGGGGCAATCAGCCCCAGCATTTT
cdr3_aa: CASSYSWQGGNQPQHF

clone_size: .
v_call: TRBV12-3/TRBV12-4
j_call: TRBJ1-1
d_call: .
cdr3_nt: TGTGCCACCACTCTTAACACTGAAGCTTTCTTT
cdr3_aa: CATTLNTEAFF

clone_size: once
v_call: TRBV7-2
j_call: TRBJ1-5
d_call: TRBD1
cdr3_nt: TGTGCCAGCAGCCCGACAGGGGTCCTTAGCAATCAGCCCCAGCATTTT
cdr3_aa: CASSPTGVLSNQPQHF

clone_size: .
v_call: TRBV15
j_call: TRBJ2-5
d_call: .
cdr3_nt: TGTGCCACCGGCCCCGGCGGAGGTCTGTCGACCCAGTACTTC
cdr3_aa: CATGPGGGLSTQYF

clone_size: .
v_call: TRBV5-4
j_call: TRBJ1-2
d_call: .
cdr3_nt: TGTGCCAGCAGCTTGGGACGGCCCCTAGACTATGGCTACACCTTC
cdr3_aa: CASSLGRPLDYGYTF

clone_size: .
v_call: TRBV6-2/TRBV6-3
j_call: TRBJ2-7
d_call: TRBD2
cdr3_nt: TGTGCCAGCAGTTACCTTGCGGGGGGGCCCCACGAGCAGTACTTC
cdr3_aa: CASSYLAGGPHEQYF

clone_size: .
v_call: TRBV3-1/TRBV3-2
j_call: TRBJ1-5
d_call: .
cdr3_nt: TGTGCCAGCAGCCAGGGCGGGGGAAATCAGCCCCAGCATTTT
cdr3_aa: CASSQGGGNQPQHF

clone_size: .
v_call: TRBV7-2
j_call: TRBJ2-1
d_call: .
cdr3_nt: TGTGCCAGCAGCTTAGTGGCAGGGGATACCAATGAGCAGTTCTTC
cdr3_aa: CASSLVAGDTNEQFF

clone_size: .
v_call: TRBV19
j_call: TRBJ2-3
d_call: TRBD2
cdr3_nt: TGTGCCAGTAGTCCCCGGACTAGCGGGGGGGCTATTGATACGCAGTATTTT
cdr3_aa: CASSPRTSGGAIDTQYF

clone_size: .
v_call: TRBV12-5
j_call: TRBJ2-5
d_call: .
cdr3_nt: TGTGCTAGTGGAAAGGCGGGAGAGACCCAGTACTTC
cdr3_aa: CASGKAGETQYF

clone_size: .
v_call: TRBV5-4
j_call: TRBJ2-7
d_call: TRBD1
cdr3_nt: TGTGCCAGCAGCCGCGCAGGGGGCGGGGACGAGCAGTACTTC
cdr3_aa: CASSRAGGGDEQYF

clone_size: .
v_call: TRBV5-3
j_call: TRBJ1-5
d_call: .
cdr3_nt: TGTGCCAGAAGCTTGGCCAGGGCAGGGGGCAATCAGCCCCAGCATTTT
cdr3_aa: CARSLARAGGNQPQHF

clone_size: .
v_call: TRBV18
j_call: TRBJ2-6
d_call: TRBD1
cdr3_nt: TGTGCCAGCTCCCTCGGGACAGGGGCTCAAGGTGGGGCCAACGTCCTGACTTTC
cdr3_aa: CASSLGTGAQGGANVLTF

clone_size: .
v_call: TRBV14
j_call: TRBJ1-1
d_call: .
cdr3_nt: TGTGCCAGCAGCCAGCGGCGCCTCGGCGACACTGAAGCTTTCTTT
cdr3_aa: CASSQRRLGDTEAFF

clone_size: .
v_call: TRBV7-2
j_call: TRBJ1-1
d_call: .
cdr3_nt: TGTGCCAGCAGCTTAGATGGTAGATCTGAAGCTTTCTTT
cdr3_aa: CASSLDGRSEAFF

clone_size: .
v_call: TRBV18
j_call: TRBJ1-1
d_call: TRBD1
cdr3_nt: TGTGCCAGCTCACCGGGACAGAGGAACACTGAAGCTTTCTTT
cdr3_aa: CASSPGQRNTEAFF

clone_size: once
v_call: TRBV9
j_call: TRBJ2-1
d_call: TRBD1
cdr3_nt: TGTGCCAGCAGCGAGACAGGGATCAATGAGCAGTTCTTC
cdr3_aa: CASSETGINEQFF

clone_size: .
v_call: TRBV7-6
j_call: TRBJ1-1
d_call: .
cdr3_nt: TGTGCCAGCAGCTTAGCTCAGGGGCTAGACACTGAAGCTTTCTTT
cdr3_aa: CASSLAQGLDTEAFF

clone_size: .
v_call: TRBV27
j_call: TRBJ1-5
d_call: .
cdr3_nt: TGTGCCAGCAGCATACACCTTAGCAATCAGCCCCAGCATTTT
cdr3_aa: CASSIHLSNQPQHF

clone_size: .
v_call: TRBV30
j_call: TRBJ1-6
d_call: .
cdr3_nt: TGTGCCTGGACCTCTACGGGGGACTCACCCCTCCACTTT
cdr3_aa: CAWTSTGDSPLHF

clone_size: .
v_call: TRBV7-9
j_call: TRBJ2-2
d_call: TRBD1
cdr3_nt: TGTGCCAGCAGCCTGGACAGGGAGGAAGGGGAGCTGTTTTTT
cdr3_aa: CASSLDREEGELFF

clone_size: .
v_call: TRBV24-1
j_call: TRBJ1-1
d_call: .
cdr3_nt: TGTGCCACCAGTGATTTTACGCTTAGGAGGGGAGCTTTCTTT
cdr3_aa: CATSDFTLRRGAFF

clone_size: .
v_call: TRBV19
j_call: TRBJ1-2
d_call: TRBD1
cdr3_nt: TGTGCCAGTAGTATCTTTACAACGACAGGGTTTAACTATGGCTACACCTTC
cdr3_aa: CASSIFTTTGFNYGYTF